This entry lists 25 T cell receptor beta chains sequenced from one sample in a study of blood T cell repertoires in COVID-19. Measured with immunoSEQ multiplex PCR; TCRdb has only the in-frame clones, and not every one. The repertoire includes around 270,000 clones, approximately 85% of them detected once, and roughly 0.87% sits in the top ten. The sample was peripheral blood. The origin of the receptors is a human donor with COVID-19, enrolled during active disease. The donor label of this sample is uncertain.

The chain joins TRBV24-1 to TRBJ2-5, with a possible D match to TRBD2 (5 bases). CDR1 is KGHDR and CDR2 is SFDVKD in the germline V gene. The V gene lost 5 bases and the J gene lost 7 bases, with 13 bases spanning the gap. This CDR3 is 13 amino acids long. The CDR3 DNA reads as TGTGCCACCAGTGGTAGGCGGGCGGGGACCCAGTACTTC. Protein sequence: CATSGRRAGTQYF.

This chain links TRBV6-5 with TRBJ2-7; 10 bases agree with TRBD1. The CDR3 covers 13 residues. Unmatched junction bases numbered 6, after V lost 6 bases and J lost 7 bases. The germline V gene encodes CDR1 MNHEY and CDR2 SVGAGI. The CDR3 DNA follows: TGTGCCAGCAGGACAGGGGGCGTTAAAGAGCAGTACTTC. Translation gives CASRTGGVKEQYF.

Details on this clone: A much larger clone is a single base away; this may be a read error. The identical CDR3 is also encoded by other nucleotide sequences in the sample. V is TRBV4-1 and J is TRBJ1-1; a possible D gene is TRBD1 (6 bases). Looked up from germline, CDR1 is MGHRA and CDR2 is YSYEKL. Trimming took 5 bases from V and 1 from J, leaving 11 bases between them. The CDR3 consists of 14 residues. Here the CDR3 DNA reads TGCGCCAGCAGCTGGCGACAGGCGAACACTGAAGCTTTCTTT. This translates into CASSWRQANTEAFF.

J is TRBJ2-2 and V is TRBV28; D is possibly TRBD1 (5 bases). This CDR3 is built from 13 residues. V dropped 5 bases and J dropped 4 bases, with 8 bases sitting between them. From germline, CDR1 is MDHEN and CDR2 SYDVKM. The CDR3 loop reads CASSVGVTGELFF. CDR3 DNA sequence: TGTGCCAGCAGTGTAGGGGTCACCGGGGAGCTGTTTTTT.

The J gene is TRBJ1-2, the V gene TRBV2; TRBD1 is a possible D gene (5 bases). Per germline, CDR1 SNHLY and CDR2 FYNNEI. V was shortened by 6 bases and J by 4 bases, with 15 bases between the two germline ends. The CDR3 sequence is 14 residues long. Written as DNA, the CDR3 is TGTGCCAGCAGCGCAAAGACAGATTCCTATGGCTACACCTTC. Translated: CASSAKTDSYGYTF.

This chain connects TRBV28 to TRBJ1-2, with 8 bases lining up with TRBD1. V trimming: 4 bases; J trimming: 7 bases; junction bases outside the gene matches: 5. The germline V gene encodes CDR1 MDHEN and CDR2 SYDVKM. CDR3 length: 13 amino acids. In DNA form, the CDR3 reads TGTGCCAGCAGTTACCGGACAGGGTCTGGCTACACCTTC. Its protein product is CASSYRTGSGYTF.

The chain carries TRBV7-3 and TRBJ2-5; the D is unclear. CDR1 and CDR2 (germline): SGHTA, FQGTGA. Trimming left V 1 base short and J 4 bases short, with 16 bases between. This CDR3 spans 16 amino acids. The CDR3 region is CASSLMRLEVGETQYF. Here the CDR3 DNA reads TGTGCCAGCAGCTTAATGCGCCTAGAGGTCGGAGAGACCCAGTACTTC.

J is TRBJ1-2 and V is TRBV3-1 (or the pseudogene TRBV3-2), with a tentative D call TRBD1 (6 bases). CDR1 and CDR2 from the germline V gene are LGHDT and YNNKEL (reference sequence). The CDR3 is 15 residues long. Trimming removed 0 bases from V and 8 bases from J, with 16 bases in between. CDR3 nucleotide sequence: TGTGCCAGCAGCCAAGATACAGGGATCTATCGAGGCTACACCTTC. Its translation: CASSQDTGIYRGYTF.

The chain uses TRBV7-8 and TRBJ2-3, with 11 positions matching TRBD1. From germline, CDR1 is SGHVS and CDR2 FQNEAQ. CDR3 size: 16 residues. The V and J ends lost 2 bases and 3 bases, in that order; junction bases with no gene match: 4. CDR3: CASSLRDRGATDTQYF. Here the CDR3 DNA reads TGTGCCAGCAGCTTAAGGGACAGGGGGGCAACAGATACGCAGTATTTT.

This sequence joins TRBV19 and TRBJ1-1, with a possible D match to TRBD1 (6 bases). V lost 1 base to trimming and J lost 4 bases, with 16 bases between them. Per germline, CDR1 LNHDA and CDR2 SQIVND (reference sequence). This CDR3 spans 16 amino acids. As DNA, the CDR3 is TGTGCCAGTAGTATAGTTTACGGGGGGCATGGCACTGAAGCTTTCTTT. Translating it yields CASSIVYGGHGTEAFF.

The chain uses TRBV7-3 and TRBJ2-2; 7 bases are shared with TRBD1. The CDR3 length is 16 residues. The ends lost 4 bases at V and 1 base at J; junction bases unmatched: 6. CDR1 and CDR2 from the germline V gene are SGHTA and FQGTGA. CDR3 amino acids: CASSSTQGQNTGELFF. The CDR3 DNA reads TGTGCCAGCAGCTCTACACAGGGGCAGAACACCGGGGAGCTGTTTTTT.

The V gene is TRBV28, the J gene TRBJ1-4; the D gene is possibly TRBD1 (5 bases). The CDR3 sequence is 16 residues long. V lost 5 bases and J lost 0, with 13 bases in between. Looked up from germline, CDR1 is MDHEN and CDR2 is SYDVKM. The chain's CDR3 is CASSPPWGATNEKLFF. CDR3 in DNA: TGTGCCAGCAGTCCCCCATGGGGCGCAACTAATGAAAAACTGTTTTTT.

This clone came up once. J is TRBJ1-2 and V is TRBV5-1, with 8 bases identical to TRBD1. CDR3 length equals 14 residues. Germline V gives CDR1 SGHRS, CDR2 YFSETQ. The junction had 7 bases not matched to a gene; V was cut back by 4 bases and J by 5 bases. In nucleotides, the CDR3 is TGCGCCAGCAGCACCGGACAGGGCCCATATGGCTACACCTTC. This translates into CASSTGQGPYGYTF.

The CDR3 nucleotides read TGCGCCAGCAGCCAAGCCCCGGGATCTGAGGCTACCTCCTACAATGAGCAGTTCTTC. Translated: CASSQAPGSEATSYNEQFF. This chain uses TRBV4-1 with TRBJ2-1; maybe TRBD2 (5 bases). Germline V CDR1 and CDR2: MGHRA, YSYEKL. This CDR3 has 19 residues. The V end was cut by 1 base, the J end by 0 bases, with 19 bases between.

V gene TRBV10-3 combines with J gene TRBJ1-1; TRBD1 agrees at 10 bases. CDR3 length: 17 amino acids. From germline, CDR1 is ENHRY and CDR2 SYGVKD. J lost 0 bases, V lost 6 bases, and 10 bases had no gene match. CDR3: CAIRSNPGQGMNTEAFF. CDR3 coding DNA: TGTGCCATCAGATCTAACCCGGGACAGGGGATGAACACTGAAGCTTTCTTT.

This sequence joins TRBV29-1 and TRBJ2-7, with a tentative D call TRBD2 (6 bases). Germline CDR1 reads SQVTM; CDR2 reads ANQGSEA. This CDR3 is 15 amino acids long. The germline V and J ends were trimmed by 3 bases and 5 bases, with 20 bases remaining between them. The CDR3 coding sequence is TGCAGCGTTGACCCTTCTGGGCAGGGAGGAAACGAGCAGTACTTC. Its translation is CSVDPSGQGGNEQYF.

The CDR3 bases are TGTGCCAGTAGTATTGGGCCGTTTGGGAATGAGCAGTTCTTC. Protein: CASSIGPFGNEQFF. The gene calls are TRBV19 and TRBJ2-1; D not resolved. V lost 3 bases and J lost 7, with 13 bases in between. There are 14 residues in the CDR3. CDR1 and CDR2 (germline): LNHDA, SQIVND (reference sequence).

This chain connects TRBV6-5 to TRBJ1-1, with D possibly being TRBD1 (5 bases). The CDR3 is made up of 16 amino acids. Trimming took off 2 bases at V and 0 bases at J, with 13 bases between the two ends. In germline, CDR1 is MNHEY, CDR2 SVGAGI. The CDR3 sequence is CASSYPVGGVNTEAFF. The CDR3, as DNA: TGTGCCAGCAGTTACCCCGTGGGAGGGGTGAACACTGAAGCTTTCTTT.

CDR3 sequence reads: CASTVDRGLDSPLHF. In DNA form, the CDR3 reads TGTGCCAGTACTGTGGACAGGGGGCTCGATTCACCCCTCCACTTT. This chain connects TRBV19 to TRBJ1-6, with TRBD1 matching 11 bases. CDR3 length equals 15 residues. Trimming took 7 bases from V and 8 from J; bases not matched to a gene: 7. Looked up from germline, CDR1 is LNHDA and CDR2 is SQIVND (reference sequence).

In the case of this clone: Within the sample, other DNA sequences also encode this same CDR3. J is TRBJ2-2 and V is TRBV7-9; TRBD2 agrees at 9 bases. The CDR3 runs 15 residues. J was trimmed by 5 bases and V by 1 base; bases with no gene match: 2. The germline CDR1 and CDR2 sequences are SEHNR and FQNEAQ (reference sequence). The CDR3 sequence is CASSLVAGGTGELFF. The CDR3 DNA reads TGTGCCAGCAGCTTAGTCGCGGGAGGGACCGGGGAGCTGTTTTTT.

The chain carries TRBV6-5 and TRBJ1-1; 7 nucleotides match TRBD1. V lost 7 bases and J lost 7; bases outside the gene matches: 12. This CDR3 is 14 amino acids long. Germline V CDR1 and CDR2: MNHEY, SVGAGI. The CDR3 spells CASTRDSAVGEAFF. Written as DNA, the CDR3 is TGTGCCAGCACCCGGGACAGTGCGGTAGGTGAAGCTTTCTTT.

The gene calls are TRBV28 and TRBJ1-1; perhaps TRBD1 as D (6 bases). This CDR3 comprises 15 residues. Germline CDR1 reads MDHEN; CDR2 reads SYDVKM. The germline V and J ends were trimmed by 5 bases and 0 bases, with 13 bases remaining between them. CDR3 DNA sequence: TGTGCCAGCAGTCCACCCAGGGGACTGAACACTGAAGCTTTCTTT. Translation gives CASSPPRGLNTEAFF.

V usage is TRBV19 and J usage is TRBJ1-2; 7 nucleotides line up with TRBD1. The CDR3 covers 15 residues. Germline lookup yields CDR1 LNHDA and CDR2 SQIVND (reference sequence). The J segment lost 0 bases and the V segment lost 5 bases, leaving 6 bases of the junction unmatched. In nucleotides, the CDR3 is TGTGCCAGTAGTGCACAGGGGAGGACTAACTATGGCTACACCTTC. Translating it yields CASSAQGRTNYGYTF.

This clone was seen a single time. The rearrangement joins TRBV7-9 to TRBJ1-5, with 11 nucleotides matching TRBD1. Losses at the gene ends were 5 bases for V and 5 bases for J; bases not matched to a gene: 2. The V gene's germline CDR1 is SEHNR and CDR2 FQNEAQ (reference sequence). The CDR3 runs 14 residues. The CDR3 spells CASSRGQGDQPQHF. In DNA form, the CDR3 reads TGTGCCAGCAGCCGGGGACAGGGGGATCAGCCCCAGCATTTT.

The table lists this clone with a count of one. V and J are TRBV5-6 and TRBJ2-3, with 7 bases identical to TRBD2. From germline, CDR1 is SGHDT and CDR2 YYEEEE. The V segment lost 1 base and the J segment 1 base; nucleotides outside the gene matches: 6. This CDR3 is 16 amino acids long. CDR3 loop: CASSLLSGGGTDTQYF. CDR3 DNA sequence: TGTGCCAGCAGCTTGTTATCGGGGGGAGGCACAGATACGCAGTATTTT.